The 24 T cell receptor beta chains below come from one sample, sequenced in a study of T-cell reconstitution after alpha-beta-depleted transplantation in children. For TCRbeta, the library was prepared with unique molecular identifiers. TCRdb itself ran the PCR reads through MiXCR, one entry per CDR3 protein. The repertoire holds approximately 500,000 distinct CDR3 sequences, around 27% seen once, with about a third in the top ten. The starting material was PBMCs, obtained before TCRalphabeta/CD19-depleted stem cell transplant. The receptors here all came from a boy under two years old with Wiskott-Aldrich syndrome, due to receive a stem cell transplant.

This clonotype was found a few times. The chain is built from TRBV20-1 and TRBJ2-7; the D gene is possibly TRBD2 (6 bases). The germline V and J ends were trimmed by 3 bases and 5 bases, with 11 bases remaining between them. The germline gives CDR1 DFQATT, CDR2 SNEGSKA (reference sequence). The CDR3 totals 12 residues. The CDR3 loop is CSASVGEDEQYF. The CDR3 DNA reads TGCAGTGCTAGCGTAGGGGAGGACGAGCAGTACTTC.

The J gene is TRBJ1-1, the V gene TRBV5-1, with 7 bases lining up with TRBD1. The trim removed 0 bases at V and 5 bases at J, leaving 4 bases unmatched. The CDR3 is 14 amino acids. Germline V lookup: CDR1 SGHRS, CDR2 YFSETQ. The CDR3 DNA follows: TGCGCCAGCAGCTTGGGACAGGGTTGGACTGAAGCTTTCTTT. Protein sequence: CASSLGQGWTEAFF. Supplemented by reference TRBV5-1 and TRBJ1-1, the full variable domain reads KAGVTQTPRYLIKTRGQQVTLSCSPISGHRSVSWYQQTPGQGLQFLFEYFSETQRNKGNFPGRFSGRQFSNSRSEMNVSTLELGDSALYLCASSLGQGWTEAFFGQGTRLTVV.

CDR3 residues: CSVRNRQGTYEQYF. The CDR3 nucleotides are TGCAGCGTCCGAAATAGACAGGGGACTTACGAGCAGTACTTC. This chain connects TRBV29-1 to TRBJ2-7; 8 bases fit TRBD1. This CDR3 is built from 14 residues. The V gene's germline CDR1 is SQVTM and CDR2 ANQGSEA. V lost 6 bases to trimming and J lost 4 bases; unmatched junction nucleotides: 11.

The J gene is TRBJ2-1, the V gene TRBV6-2 or TRBV6-3; no definite D call. Germline CDR1 MNHEY, CDR2 SVGEGT. V was trimmed by 0 bases and J by 8 bases, leaving 5 bases between them. The CDR3 has 12 amino acids. The CDR3 sequence: CASSYSWDEQFF. The CDR3 DNA reads TGTGCCAGCAGTTACTCGTGGGATGAGCAGTTCTTC.

The rearrangement uses TRBV20-1 and TRBJ1-1; D ambiguous. This CDR3 is built from 11 residues. Germline loops: CDR1 DFQATT, CDR2 SNEGSKA (reference sequence). Trimming left V 3 bases short and J 10 bases short, with 12 bases between. This CDR3 reads CSARTLGGAFF. DNA for the CDR3: TGCAGTGCTAGGACACTTGGAGGAGCTTTCTTT.

This clonotype was counted only a few times. The J gene is TRBJ1-2, the V gene TRBV5-1, with TRBD1 matching 7 bases. Germline CDR1 SGHRS, CDR2 YFSETQ. The CDR3 spans 15 residues. V was clipped by 2 bases and J by 5 bases; unmatched bases: 9. The CDR3 sequence is CASSFMGTVTYGYTF. DNA for the CDR3: TGCGCCAGCAGCTTCATGGGGACAGTCACATATGGCTACACCTTC. Filled out from reference TRBV5-1 and TRBJ1-2, the complete variable domain reads KAGVTQTPRYLIKTRGQQVTLSCSPISGHRSVSWYQQTPGQGLQFLFEYFSETQRNKGNFPGRFSGRQFSNSRSEMNVSTLELGDSALYLCASSFMGTVTYGYTFGSGTRLTVV.

The chain couples TRBV9 to TRBJ2-1; D might be TRBD2 (5 bases). Looked up from germline, CDR1 is SGDLS and CDR2 is YYNGEE. The V and J ends lost 0 bases and 8 bases respectively, with 12 bases between them. The CDR3 extends over 14 amino acids. CDR3 loop: CASSVGPGSYEQFF. CDR3 nucleotide sequence: TGTGCCAGCAGCGTAGGTCCGGGGAGCTATGAGCAGTTCTTC.

The rearrangement links TRBV5-1 to TRBJ2-1, with 11 bases that match TRBD1. Germline values: CDR1 SGHRS, CDR2 YFSETQ. CDR3 length equals 16 residues. Germline trimming cut 0 bases from V and 6 bases from J; bases unmatched to any gene: 5. Here the CDR3 DNA reads TGCGCCAGCAGCTTGGCGACCGGGACAGGGGGCAATGAGCAGTTCTTC. It specifies CASSLATGTGGNEQFF.

Turning to this clonotype: Since a much larger clone is just one base distant, this may be a read error. The chain carries TRBV5-1 and TRBJ2-3; 8 bases align to TRBD2. Germline CDR1 and CDR2: SGHRS and YFSETQ. The CDR3 covers 15 residues. V lost 0 bases and J lost 5; bases outside the gene matches: 5. The CDR3 DNA reads as TGCGCCAGCAGCTTGGTGGGACTAGAGGGAGATACGCAGTATTTT. Translation: CASSLVGLEGDTQYF.

This chain connects TRBV5-5 to TRBJ2-3; tentatively, D is TRBD1 (5 bases). CDR1 is SGHKS, CDR2 YYEKEE, per germline (reference sequence). V dropped 2 bases and J dropped 5 bases, with 18 bases sitting between them. CDR3 length: 16 amino acids. In DNA, the CDR3 is TGTGCCAGCAGCTTTGAGTCAGGGTCTGATGTAGATACGCAGTATTTT. Protein sequence: CASSFESGSDVDTQYF.

V and J are TRBV5-1 and TRBJ2-1, with TRBD2 identical over 14 bases. Unmatched junction bases numbered 3, after V lost 7 bases and J lost 6 bases. This CDR3 spans 14 amino acids. CDR1 SGHRS and CDR2 YFSETQ come from the germline V gene. CDR3 in DNA: TGCGCCAGCGCCGGGACTAGCGGGGGCAATGAGCAGTTCTTC. This sequence encodes CASAGTSGGNEQFF.

The genes are TRBV5-5 and TRBJ2-2; 7 bases match TRBD2. In germline, CDR1 is SGHKS, CDR2 YYEKEE (reference sequence). The CDR3 extends over 15 amino acids. With 5 bases clipped from V and 7 bases from J, the junction kept 11 bases outside the gene matches. The CDR3 bases are TGTGCCAGCAGGCCTTTTGCGGGAGTGGTCGGGGAGCTGTTTTTT. Protein sequence: CASRPFAGVVGELFF.

CDR3 loop: CASSLGTTGGKTDTQYF. In DNA form, the CDR3 reads TGTGCCAGCAGCTTAGGTACGACAGGGGGCAAGACAGATACGCAGTATTTT. The chain employs TRBV7-2 and TRBJ2-3; 10 positions agree with TRBD1. The CDR3 contains 17 residues. Germline CDR1 SGHTA, CDR2 FQGNSA. V lost 1 base to trimming and J lost 3 bases; unmatched junction nucleotides: 7.

CDR3 loop: CSASSGRKLNEQFF. As DNA, the CDR3 is TGCAGTGCTAGTTCCGGGAGGAAGCTCAATGAGCAGTTCTTC. V and J are TRBV20-1 and TRBJ2-1, with 7 bases lining up with TRBD2. Per germline, CDR1 DFQATT and CDR2 SNEGSKA (reference sequence). V lost 3 bases to trimming and J lost 6 bases; unmatched junction nucleotides: 8. The CDR3 contains 14 residues.

V usage is TRBV18 and J usage is TRBJ1-3, with D hard to call. V was pared by 3 bases and J by 0 bases, with 6 bases between. Germline V gene lookup returns CDR1 KGHSH and CDR2 LQKENI. CDR3 length: 14 residues. The CDR3: CASSPSYSGNTIYF. As DNA, the CDR3 is TGTGCCAGCTCACCGTCCTACTCTGGAAACACCATATATTTT. The full variable domain, rest sourced from reference TRBV18 and TRBJ1-3, is NAGVMQNPRHLVRRRGQEARLRCSPMKGHSHVYWYRQLPEEGLKFMVYLQKENIIDESGMPKERFSAEFPKEGPSILRIQQVVRGDSAAYFCASSPSYSGNTIYFGEGSWLTVV.

About this clonotype itself: This could be a read error, since a much larger clone is one nucleotide away. The DNA of the CDR3 is TGCGCCAGCAGCATGGAGGGGGATACGCAGTATTTT. Translating it yields CASSMEGDTQYF. This rearrangement joins TRBV5-1 to TRBJ2-3; tentatively, D is TRBD2 (6 bases). V lost 4 bases and J 6 bases, leaving 9 bases between the germline ends. Germline V CDR1 and CDR2: SGHRS, YFSETQ. The CDR3 consists of 12 residues.

The V gene is TRBV27, the J gene TRBJ1-6; unclear D gene. CDR1 is MNHEY and CDR2 is SMNVEV in the germline V gene (reference sequence). The CDR3 runs 16 residues. The V end was cut by 3 bases, the J end by 3 bases, with 12 bases between. DNA of the CDR3: TGTGCCAGCAGTTTCCTTTTGGAGAACTATAATTCACCCCTCCACTTT. It yields the protein CASSFLLENYNSPLHF.

This clonotype appeared a few times. This chain uses TRBV20-1 with TRBJ1-4; a weak D match, TRBD1 (6 bases). The CDR3 covers 16 residues. Per germline, CDR1 DFQATT and CDR2 SNEGSKA (reference sequence). The V end was cut by 0 bases, the J end by 1 base, with 12 bases between. CDR3 residues: CSARDPRGGTNEKLFF. The CDR3 nucleotides are TGCAGTGCTAGAGATCCCAGGGGCGGAACTAATGAAAAACTGTTTTTT.

The chain has TRBV5-1 and TRBJ1-1; 9 nucleotides agree with TRBD1. V lost 1 base to trimming and J lost 7 bases; unmatched junction nucleotides: 8. CDR3 size: 15 residues. Per the germline V gene, CDR1 is SGHRS and CDR2 is YFSETQ. The CDR3 loop is CASSLLQGAGGEAFF. CDR3 DNA: TGCGCCAGCAGCTTGTTACAGGGGGCCGGGGGTGAAGCTTTCTTT.

V usage is TRBV7-9 and J usage is TRBJ2-6; D gene uncertain. CDR1 SEHNR and CDR2 FQNEAQ come from the germline V gene (reference sequence). CDR3 length: 16 amino acids. Trimming cost V 1 base and J 0 bases, with 7 bases left between them. CDR3 residues: CASSLGTASGANVLTF. CDR3 DNA: TGTGCCAGCAGCTTAGGCACAGCCTCTGGGGCCAACGTCCTGACTTTC.

This clonotype was detected a few times. V usage is TRBV20-1 and J usage is TRBJ1-3; D remains ambiguous. CDR1 is DFQATT, CDR2 SNEGSKA, per germline (reference sequence). The CDR3 has 12 residues. V lost 3 bases to trimming and J lost 2 bases, with 5 bases between them. DNA of the CDR3: TGCAGTGCTAGCACGACTGGAAACACCATATATTTT. This translates into CSASTTGNTIYF.

This clonotype has only a few counts. The chain has TRBV20-1 and TRBJ2-3; unclear D gene. V dropped 3 bases and J dropped 0 bases, with 16 bases sitting between them. CDR1 is DFQATT and CDR2 is SNEGSKA in the germline V gene (reference sequence). The CDR3 has 16 amino acids. This chain's CDR3 is CSASKGLAGSTDTQYF. The DNA of the CDR3 is TGCAGTGCTAGTAAGGGATTAGCAGGTAGCACAGATACGCAGTATTTT.

CDR3 loop: CASNHGRQNEKLFF. CDR3 nucleotide sequence: TGTGCCAGCAACCACGGTAGACAGAATGAAAAACTGTTTTTT. V gene TRBV6-1 combines with J gene TRBJ1-4; D perhaps matches TRBD1 (5 bases). Germline V gene sequence: CDR1 MNHNS, CDR2 SASEGT. V was clipped by 7 bases and J by 5 bases, with 14 bases between them. The CDR3 runs 14 residues.

The table lists this clonotype with a few counts. V usage is TRBV20-1 and J usage is TRBJ1-2; no clear D gene. Germline CDR1 is DFQATT and CDR2 is SNEGSKA (reference sequence). This CDR3 spans 12 amino acids. Trimming took 5 bases from V and 7 from J, leaving 14 bases between them. The CDR3 region has the DNA TGCAGTGCTGAACGACGGTCTTCTGGCTACACCTTC. Its protein is CSAERRSSGYTF.